One and the same sample provided the 14 T cell receptor beta chains below, sequenced in a study of T cells in women clearing cervical HPV infection. Repertoires were generated with immunoSEQ multiplex PCR, while TCRdb's copy carries only in-frame clones and drops some. Reported are 7,500 to 9,500 clones; the ten largest clones contain around 8.4%. The sample consisted of blood buffy coat. Source of these receptors: a woman between 18 and 70 years old with a cervical HPV16 infection that either progressed to CIN3+ or cleared (not recorded which).

Concerning this clone: The read ends 3 residues early relative to the CDR3; the germline J gene fills the gap. The V call is TRBV20-1, the J call TRBJ1-6, with TRBD1 matching 8 bases. CDR1 and CDR2 from the germline V gene are DFQATT and SNEGSKA (reference sequence). CDR3 length: 15 residues. V shed 6 bases and J 7 bases; nucleotides not matched to a gene: 11. CDR3 in amino acids: CSAPGGQAFNSPLHF. The sequenced CDR3 bases are TGCAGTGCCCCAGGGGGACAGGCTTTCAATTCACCC.

According to its frequency, this clone is medium-sized (0.01 to 0.1%). The read is 3 residues too short to cover the CDR3 end, so that end is filled in from the germline J gene. The chain combines TRBV29-1 with TRBJ2-7, with D perhaps matching TRBD1 (5 bases). The V end lost 7 bases, the J end lost 4 bases, and 20 bases lay between the germline ends. CDR1 and CDR2 from the germline V gene are SQVTM and ANQGSEA. The CDR3 extends over 14 amino acids. The CDR3 is CSAQQDTAGYEQYF. The sequenced part of the CDR3 DNA is TGCAGCGCTCAACAGGATACCGCCGGGTACGAG.

On this clone: The read terminates 3 residues ahead of where the CDR3 ends, so the germline J gene completes it. The V and J genes are TRBV2 and TRBJ2-7; 8 positions agree with TRBD2. The ends lost 6 bases at V and 3 bases at J; junction bases unmatched: 10. Germline V gene sequence: CDR1 SNHLY, CDR2 FYNNEI. The CDR3 sequence is 15 residues long. CDR3 protein: CASRPVAGKGYEQYF. CDR3 DNA (partial): TGTGCCAGCAGGCCTGTAGCGGGGAAAGGCTACGAG.

As regards this clone: The read terminates 3 residues ahead of where the CDR3 ends, so the germline J gene completes it. V and J are TRBV19 and TRBJ2-2, with D possibly TRBD1 on 5 matching bases. The CDR3 runs 13 residues. Germline V gene lookup returns CDR1 LNHDA and CDR2 SQIVND (reference sequence). The sequenced part of the CDR3 DNA is TGTGCCAGTAGTACGTCACCCAGGGAAAAG. It specifies CASSTSPREK. The whole CDR3 sequence reads CASSTSPREKLFF.

Details on this clone: The CDR3 end lies 3 residues beyond the end of the read and is filled in from the germline J gene. The chain uses TRBV5-1 and TRBJ1-4; D not certain. This CDR3 has 15 residues. Germline lookup yields CDR1 SGHRS and CDR2 YFSETQ. Trimming removed 3 bases at V and 5 bases at J, with 14 bases between. CDR3 sequence reads: CASSWATQQNEKLFF. The DNA read from the CDR3 is TGCGCCAGCAGCTGGGCCACCCAGCAGAATGAAAAA.

The CDR3 DNA, read in part, is TGCGCCAGCAGCCAAGAACAGGCAGATACG. As protein: CASSQEQADT. From start to end, the CDR3 is CASSQEQADTQYF. J is TRBJ2-3 and V is TRBV4-1; TRBD1 is a possible D gene (5 bases). The sequence runs out 3 residues before the end of the CDR3; the remainder is reconstructed from the germline J gene. Trimming stripped 0 bases from V and 4 bases from J, with 5 bases between. Germline V gene sequence: CDR1 MGHRA, CDR2 YSYEKL. The CDR3 is 13 amino acids.

The sequenced part of the CDR3 DNA is TGTGCCAGCAGTTTATGGCGGGGGGGCCCAGAGACC. Its protein is CASSLWRGGPET. The entire CDR3 protein is CASSLWRGGPETQYF. The chain is built from TRBV27 and TRBJ2-5; 9 bases fit TRBD2. The sequence runs out 3 residues before the end of the CDR3; the remainder is reconstructed from the germline J gene. J gave up 4 bases and V 1 base, and 4 bases lay outside the gene matches. CDR3 length equals 15 residues. Germline V gene sequence: CDR1 MNHEY, CDR2 SMNVEV (reference sequence).

About this clone: The sequenced fragment ends 3 residues before the CDR3 boundary, so the rest is inferred from the germline J gene. The chain carries TRBV11-2 and TRBJ1-5; D not certain. CDR3 length: 13 residues. V was clipped by 1 base and J by 6 bases, with 7 bases between them. Germline CDR1 SGHAT, CDR2 FQNNGV. The CDR3 DNA, read in part, is TGTGCCAGCAGCTTAGGACGGGGTCAGCCC. It translates to CASSLGRGQP. The CDR3 reads in full as CASSLGRGQPQHF.

Worth noting for this clone: Coverage ceases 3 residues before the CDR3 finishes, and the germline J gene fills in the end. V gene TRBV7-9 combines with J gene TRBJ1-2; 8 bases map to TRBD1. Germline V gives CDR1 SEHNR, CDR2 FQNEAQ (reference sequence). The CDR3 extends over 15 amino acids. The CDR3 protein is CASSLVQGAADTYTF. The sequenced CDR3 bases are TGTGCCAGCAGCTTAGTGCAGGGGGCGGCAGATACC.

With respect to this clone: The read terminates 3 residues ahead of where the CDR3 ends, so the germline J gene completes it. The genes are TRBV11-3 and TRBJ2-2; D might be TRBD1 (5 bases). The CDR3 runs to 13 residues. CDR1 is SGHNT and CDR2 is YENEEA in the germline V gene. The V gene lost 4 bases and the J gene lost 6 bases, with 9 bases spanning the gap. The sequenced CDR3 bases are TGTGCCAGCAGCTCCAGGGCTCCCGGGGAG. Translated, it gives CASSSRAPGE. The entire CDR3 reads CASSSRAPGELFF.

As concerns this clone: The CDR3 end falls 3 residues outside the read, so it is completed with the germline J gene. The gene calls are TRBV7-9 and TRBJ2-1; 7 bases agree with TRBD2. Trimming cost V 5 bases and J 6 bases; bases outside gene matches: 10. The germline V gene has CDR1 SEHNR and CDR2 FQNEAQ (reference sequence). CDR3 length: 15 amino acids. The sequenced part of the CDR3 DNA is TGTGCCAGCAGCCCGACTAGCTTAGCTCTCAATGAG. Protein: CASSPTSLALNE. The entire CDR3 reads CASSPTSLALNEQFF.

Details on this clone: The junction and the germline gene differ at one end; a read error may be behind it. The CDR3 end falls 3 residues outside the read, so it is completed with the germline J gene. The chain uses TRBV4-2 and TRBJ1-4, with 9 bases fitting TRBD1. Germline loops: CDR1 LGHNA, CDR2 YNFKEQ. The length of the CDR3 is 18 residues. The sequenced CDR3 bases are TGCGCCAGCAGCCGCCTTGCAACCGGGACAGGGCTGAATGAAAAA. Protein: CASSRLATGTGLNEK. The complete CDR3 sequence is CASSRLATGTGLNEKLFF.

Judged by frequency, this clone is medium-sized. The CDR3 extends 3 residues past the end of the read, so its final part is completed from the germline J gene. This chain links TRBV20-1 with TRBJ2-4; D is possibly TRBD2 (6 bases). The CDR3 is 13 amino acids. Germline CDR1 DFQATT, CDR2 SNEGSKA (reference sequence). V lost 3 bases and J 5 bases, leaving 11 bases between the germline ends. The CDR3 reads CSARVPGENIQYF. Partial CDR3 DNA: TGCAGTGCTAGGGTACCGGGGGAAAACATT.

By frequency, this clone registers medium-sized. The read ends 3 residues shy of where the CDR3 ends; the end is completed using the germline J gene. This chain connects TRBV2 to TRBJ2-3; TRBD2 matches at 11 bases. Germline CDR1 and CDR2: SNHLY and FYNNEI. With 2 bases clipped from V and 4 bases from J, the junction kept 8 bases outside the gene matches. The CDR3 runs 17 residues. The CDR3 bases that were read are TGTGCCAGCAGTGAACAAGGGACTAGCGGCGAATCAGATACG. Its protein product is CASSEQGTSGESDT. The entire CDR3 is CASSEQGTSGESDTQYF. Looking up the rest from reference TRBV2 and TRBJ2-3 gives the full variable domain: EPEVTQTPSHQVTQMGQEVILRCVPISNHLYFYWYRQILGQKVEFLVSFYNNEISEKSEIFDDQFSVERPDGSNFTLKIRSTKLEDSAMYFCASSEQGTSGESDTQYFGPGTRLTVL.